This T cell receptor (beta chain) was identified in a study of Ad26.COV2.S vaccination and SARS-CoV-2 variants. Study overall: The Ad26.COV2.S arm of the COV1001 trial was where the donor was placed. Intramuscular Ad26.COV2.S doses were given once or twice, 56 days apart. Overall study results and limits: Breadth, reportedly substantial, characterized the spike-specific CD8+ and CD4+ T cell responses after vaccination.

The CDR3 contains 16 residues. In germline, CDR1 is KGHSH, CDR2 LQKENI. J was trimmed by 7 bases and V by 0 bases; bases with no gene match: 8. Treatment here: around 19 received Ad26.COV2.S at low or high dose, single or two shots; about 5 received placebo; per-sample allocation not given. Samples came from day 63 after the first vaccine or placebo injection. This person who donated was an adult of 18-55 years in Boston. Only in-frame clones appear in the TCRdb table, and some are missing; sequencing was by immunoSEQ multiplex PCR. The table records hundreds of thousands of clones, about 89% of them present only once. To note about this clone: Its antigen is undetermined.

Sequenced here: peripheral blood, sampled in a trial of Ad26.COV2.S vaccine versus placebo. The sequence was collected from a person between 18 and 59 years old who received the Ad26.COV2.S COVID-19 vaccine or a placebo. V is TRBV18 and J is TRBJ2-1; the match to TRBD2 covers 8 bases. The DNA for the CDR3 is TGTGCCAGCTCACCACCCGGGAGGGCCGTCTCGAATGAGCAGTTCTTC. The encoded protein is CASSPPGRAVSNEQFF.